Presented here are 21 T cell receptor beta chains from one specimen sequenced in a study of cytomegalovirus exposure and HLA in healthy donors. PCR amplification relied on 60 Vbeta primers (plus 13 Jbeta primers). Profiled with immunoSEQ multiplex PCR; TCRdb holds only in-frame clones, not every one. Of about 150,000 clones in the sample, about 72% were seen once. The specimen sequenced was PBMCs. These receptors originate from a man aged 35-49 years in good health and CMV-seronegative.

This rearrangement joins TRBV19 to TRBJ2-7, with D possibly TRBD1 on 6 matching bases. Germline assignment: CDR1 LNHDA and CDR2 SQIVND (reference sequence). This CDR3 is 14 amino acids long. V lost 5 bases, J lost 1 base, and 12 bases lay in between. This CDR3 reads CASSRDRTSYEQYF. The CDR3 region has the DNA TGTGCCAGTAGTCGAGACAGGACTTCCTACGAGCAGTACTTC.

V usage is TRBV28 and J usage is TRBJ1-1; D is possibly TRBD1 (6 bases). Trimming pared 4 bases from V and 0 bases from J, leaving 9 bases between. CDR1 and CDR2 (germline): MDHEN, SYDVKM. This CDR3 is built from 14 residues. The CDR3 spells CASSSGAVNTEAFF. The CDR3, as DNA: TGTGCCAGCAGTTCAGGGGCGGTGAACACTGAAGCTTTCTTT.

This chain links TRBV5-1 with TRBJ1-4, with 9 bases aligning to TRBD1. The V and J ends lost 2 bases and 9 bases, in that order; junction bases with no gene match: 8. CDR1 is SGHRS and CDR2 is YFSETQ in the germline V gene. The CDR3 has 15 residues. In DNA form, the CDR3 reads TGCGCCAGCAGCTTCAACAGGGGGCGGGAGAAAAAACTGTTTTTT. The encoded protein is CASSFNRGREKKLFF.

DNA of the CDR3: TGTGCCAGCAGCTTGGTCCGGCAGGGTCTTGTATCTGGAAACACCATATATTTT. Its translation: CASSLVRQGLVSGNTIYF. This chain connects TRBV5-6 to TRBJ1-3; possibly TRBD1 for D (5 bases). Germline lookup yields CDR1 SGHDT and CDR2 YYEEEE. The CDR3 runs to 18 residues. V was pared by 0 bases and J by 1 base, with 17 bases between.

J is TRBJ2-1 and V is TRBV28, with 7 bases matching TRBD1. The CDR3 extends over 14 amino acids. Trimming took 7 bases from V and 4 from J; bases not matched to a gene: 7. Germline loops: CDR1 MDHEN, CDR2 SYDVKM. The CDR3: CASTLRDRYNEQFF. The CDR3 DNA follows: TGTGCCAGCACCCTCCGGGACAGATACAATGAGCAGTTCTTC.

For this clone: The junction does not match germline at one end; this may be a read error. This chain connects TRBV6-5 to TRBJ1-2, with no clear D. CDR1 MNHEY and CDR2 SVGAGI come from the germline V gene. The CDR3 sequence is 13 residues long. CDR3 protein: CASRRSRRYGYPF. As DNA, the CDR3 is TGTGCCAGCAGGCGGTCTAGGCGCTATGGCTACCCCTTC.

This clone was seen a few times. V gene TRBV7-9 combines with J gene TRBJ2-1; D might be TRBD2 (5 bases). V lost 3 bases, J lost 6 bases, and 6 bases lay in between. CDR3 length: 12 amino acids. CDR1 is SEHNR, CDR2 FQNEAQ, per germline (reference sequence). This chain's CDR3 is CASSFGVNEQFF. Written as DNA, the CDR3 is TGTGCCAGCAGCTTCGGGGTCAATGAGCAGTTCTTC.

V and J are TRBV7-9 and TRBJ2-5, with 7 bases lining up with TRBD1. This CDR3 is built from 15 residues. Unmatched junction bases numbered 6, after V lost 3 bases and J lost 2 bases. The germline V gene has CDR1 SEHNR and CDR2 FQNEAQ (reference sequence). CDR3 amino acids: CASSFPQGVQETQYF. CDR3 nucleotide sequence: TGTGCCAGCAGCTTCCCTCAGGGGGTTCAAGAGACCCAGTACTTC.

V is TRBV11-2 and J is TRBJ2-3; tentatively, D is TRBD1 (6 bases). CDR3 size: 15 residues. V lost 5 bases and J lost 0, with 12 bases in between. Germline V gene sequence: CDR1 SGHAT, CDR2 FQNNGV. The CDR3 DNA reads as TGTGCCAGCAGCCCGGACAGCCAAAGCACAGATACGCAGTATTTT. Translated, it gives CASSPDSQSTDTQYF.

J is TRBJ2-7 and V is TRBV28; TRBD1 agrees at 8 bases. The germline V gene has CDR1 MDHEN and CDR2 SYDVKM. The CDR3 loop spans 15 amino acids. The trim removed 3 bases at V and 5 bases at J, leaving 9 bases unmatched. CDR3 sequence reads: CASSFPDRGGNEQYF. The CDR3 coding sequence is TGTGCCAGCAGTTTTCCCGACAGGGGTGGGAACGAGCAGTACTTC. Combining the CDR3 with reference TRBV28 and TRBJ2-7 gives the whole variable domain DVKVTQSSRYLVKRTGEKVFLECVQDMDHENMFWYRQDPGLGLRLIYFSYDVKMKEKGDIPEGYSVSREKKERFSLILESASTNQTSMYLCASSFPDRGGNEQYFGPGTRLTVT.

The V and J genes are TRBV27 and TRBJ2-7; 8 positions agree with TRBD2. V shed 2 bases, J shed 6 bases, and the junction held 6 bases outside the gene matches. Looked up from germline, CDR1 is MNHEY and CDR2 is SMNVEV (reference sequence). This CDR3 is built from 14 residues. The CDR3 is CASSLTGGGFEQYF. DNA of the CDR3: TGTGCCAGCAGTTTAACCGGGGGGGGTTTCGAGCAGTACTTC.

This clone appeared a few times. The V gene is TRBV6-5, the J gene TRBJ1-5; D not resolved. Germline-derived CDR1 and CDR2 are MNHEY and SVGAGI. V gave up 8 bases and J gave up 5 bases, with 13 bases separating them. The length of the CDR3 is 13 residues. The CDR3 sequence is CASAAASYQPQHF. The CDR3 DNA follows: TGTGCCAGCGCGGCTGCATCTTATCAGCCCCAGCATTTT.

The rearrangement joins TRBV7-8 to TRBJ2-5; 15 nucleotides agree with TRBD2. Germline values: CDR1 SGHVS, CDR2 FQNEAQ. The CDR3 runs to 14 residues. V was clipped by 5 bases and J by 12 bases; unmatched bases: 7. Here the CDR3 DNA reads TGTGCCAGCAGCCCGAGGACTAGCGGGAGGGGGAAGTACTTC. This encodes CASSPRTSGRGKYF.

CDR3 DNA: TGTGCCAGCAGCCAAGCAGGGATAGTGAACACCATATATTTT. It translates to CASSQAGIVNTIYF. The J gene is TRBJ1-3, the V gene TRBV4-2, with D tentatively TRBD1 (5 bases). Trimming took off 1 base at V and 7 bases at J, with 11 bases between the two ends. The CDR3 contains 14 residues. Germline values: CDR1 LGHNA, CDR2 YNFKEQ.

The chain uses TRBV10-3 and TRBJ2-7, with 9 bases identical to TRBD2. CDR1 and CDR2 from the germline V gene are ENHRY and SYGVKD. The CDR3 sequence is 16 residues long. The V and J ends lost 4 bases and 2 bases, in that order; junction bases with no gene match: 9. Here the CDR3 DNA reads TGTGCCATCAGTGCGGGACTAGCTCCAATTCCCTACGAGCAGTACTTC. Residues: CAISAGLAPIPYEQYF.

The CDR3 bases are TGTGCCAGCACCACGGACAGCCTAGGCTATGGCTACACCTTC. Its translation: CASTTDSLGYGYTF. The chain couples TRBV6-5 to TRBJ1-2; TRBD1 is a possible D gene (6 bases). Per the germline V gene, CDR1 is MNHEY and CDR2 is SVGAGI. The V gene lost 7 bases and the J gene lost 4 bases, with 16 bases spanning the gap. This CDR3 contains 14 residues.

The J gene is TRBJ2-1, the V gene TRBV5-1; a weak D match, TRBD2 (5 bases). The V end lost 0 bases, the J end lost 4 bases, and 14 bases lay between the germline ends. Germline CDR1 is SGHRS and CDR2 is YFSETQ. The CDR3 has 16 residues. The CDR3 is CASSLALSGSYNEQFF. The CDR3, as DNA: TGCGCCAGCAGCTTGGCCCTGAGCGGAAGTTACAATGAGCAGTTCTTC.

The V call is TRBV10-1, the J call TRBJ1-3, with D unclear. Germline values: CDR1 WNHNN, CDR2 SYGVQD (reference sequence). V lost 8 bases to trimming and J lost 4 bases, with 15 bases between them. The CDR3 has 14 residues. Here the CDR3 reads CASLEAVGGNTIYF. CDR3 DNA: TGCGCCAGCCTGGAGGCAGTGGGGGGAAACACCATATATTTT.

This chain connects TRBV28 to TRBJ2-2, with a weak D call TRBD1 (5 bases). Trimming pared 10 bases from V and 3 bases from J, leaving 12 bases between. The CDR3 totals 13 residues. The germline V gene has CDR1 MDHEN and CDR2 SYDVKM. The CDR3 DNA reads TGTGCCAACCAGGCAGGGTACACCGGGGAGCTGTTTTTT. It specifies CANQAGYTGELFF.

V and J are TRBV5-6 and TRBJ1-1; 9 nucleotides line up with TRBD1. CDR1 SGHDT and CDR2 YYEEEE come from the germline V gene. V shed 3 bases, J shed 3 bases, and the junction held 12 bases outside the gene matches. This CDR3 is built from 17 residues. The CDR3 here is CASSWGTGRARDTEAFF. CDR3 in DNA: TGTGCCAGCAGCTGGGGGACAGGGAGAGCTAGGGACACTGAAGCTTTCTTT.

The chain couples TRBV10-3 to TRBJ2-5; D is unresolved. The length of the CDR3 is 13 residues. Deletions cut 5 bases from V and 4 bases from J, with 11 bases between. The V gene's germline CDR1 is ENHRY and CDR2 SYGVKD. The CDR3 reads CAISTENGETQYF. The CDR3 bases are TGTGCCATCAGTACAGAAAACGGAGAGACCCAGTACTTC.